This TCR beta chain emerged from a study of human T cells and chemical hapten exposure. Whole-study context: Variability of per-sample TCR yields stemmed mainly from small differences in pooled library volume.

This clonotype was picked up many times. Its antigen is currently unknown. One entry per CDR3 protein, called by TCRdb with MiXCR from the RACE reads. The table shows 250,000 or so distinct CDR3 sequences, with just under 8% occurring only once. Time point given: pre-sensitization, week 0. Treatment of the sample: therapeutic diphenylcyclopropenone sensitization with weekly scalp DPC. Study results and limitations: PT1 expanded TCR counts correlated positively with patch test score.

This clonotype originated in a man in his late teens or twenties with alopecia areata. Some clones in this sample may be carry-over from other donors' samples. This specimen was whole blood, taken in connection with sensitization to the hapten diphenylcyclopropenone (DPC).

The CDR3 reads CASSLGDRRRYEQYF. CDR3 in DNA: TGTGCCAGCAGCTTGGGGGACAGGAGACGTTACGAGCAGTACTTC. This chain joins TRBV7-2 and TRBJ2-7; 8 bases line up with TRBD1. Germline CDR1 and CDR2: SGHTA and FQGNSA. Unmatched junction bases numbered 8, after V lost 3 bases and J lost 4 bases. The CDR3 contains 15 residues.